The present entry profiles one T cell receptor beta chain with its context. This sample is part of a study of blood T cell repertoires in COVID-19. Overall study context: COVID-19 samples, acute and convalescent, were from the United States, Italy and Spain.

In the authors' methods: Reference gene primers were amplified, and this amplification served to estimate nucleated cell counts. TCRdb's table, derived via immunoSEQ multiplex PCR, lists solely in-frame clones and lacks some. V and J calls and clone size are copied from that table; D and trimming were computed from the DNA. The table lists 110,000 to 150,000 clones, approximately 78% of them singletons. The CDR3 is made up of 17 amino acids. Germline lookup yields CDR1 SGHKS and CDR2 YYEKEE (reference sequence). V shed 3 bases, J shed 4 bases, and the junction held 9 bases outside the gene matches. This receptor was obtained from a woman at least 80 years old with acute or convalescent COVID-19. V gene TRBV5-5 combines with J gene TRBJ2-1; the match to TRBD2 covers 11 bases. What was sequenced was peripheral blood. The CDR3 here is CASSSLAGGYLYNEQFF. DNA of the CDR3: TGTGCCAGCAGCTCCCTAGCGGGGGGCTACCTGTACAATGAGCAGTTCTTC.